This T cell receptor beta chain was sequenced for a study of OX40 agonist ivuxolimab in advanced cancers. Across the whole study: Given to patients was ivuxolimab, an agonistic anti-OX40 (CD134) antibody. A diagnosis of hepatocellular carcinoma, melanoma, renal cell or head and neck cancer was present in dose-escalation patients. General observations from the study: The study found that CD8+ T cells averaged more expanded clones than CD4+. It was also the case that some nonresponders had low normalized T-cell clonal expansion.

Profiling relied on immunoSEQ multiplex PCR, and the TCRdb table lists in-frame clones only, not all of them. The sample includes 77,000 or so clones, roughly 85% of them seen just once. Concerning this clone itself: Its antigen is currently unknown.

CDR3 length: 14 residues. The germline V and J ends were trimmed by 6 bases and 0 bases, with 9 bases remaining between them. The germline CDR1 and CDR2 sequences are MNHEY and SVGAGI. The clonotype was recovered from an adult with an advanced solid tumor such as melanoma, head and neck, liver or kidney cancer. The J gene is TRBJ2-1, the V gene TRBV6-5; D unclear. The starting material was CD4+ or CD8+ T cells sorted from blood, obtained in a trial of the OX40 agonist ivuxolimab. CDR3 coding DNA: TGTGCCAGCAGGCTTATGAGCTCCTACAATGAGCAGTTCTTC. Protein: CASRLMSSYNEQFF.